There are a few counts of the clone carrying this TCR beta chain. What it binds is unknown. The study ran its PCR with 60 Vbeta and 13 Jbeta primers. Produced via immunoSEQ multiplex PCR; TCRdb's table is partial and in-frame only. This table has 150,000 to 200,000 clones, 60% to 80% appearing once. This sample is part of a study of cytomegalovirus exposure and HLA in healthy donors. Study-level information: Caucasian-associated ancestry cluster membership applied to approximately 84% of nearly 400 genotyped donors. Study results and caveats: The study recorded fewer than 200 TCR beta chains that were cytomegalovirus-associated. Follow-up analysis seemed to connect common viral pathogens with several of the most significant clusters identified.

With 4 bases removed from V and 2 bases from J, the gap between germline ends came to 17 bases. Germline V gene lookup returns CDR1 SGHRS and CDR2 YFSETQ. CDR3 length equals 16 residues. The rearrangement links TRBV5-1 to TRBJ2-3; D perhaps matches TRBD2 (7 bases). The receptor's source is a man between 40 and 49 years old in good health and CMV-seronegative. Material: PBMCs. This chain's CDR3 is CASSPGARGATDTQYF. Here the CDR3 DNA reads TGCGCCAGCAGCCCCGGAGCTCGGGGGGCCACAGATACGCAGTATTTT. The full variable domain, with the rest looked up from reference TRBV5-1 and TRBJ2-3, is KAGVTQTPRYLIKTRGQQVTLSCSPISGHRSVSWYQQTPGQGLQFLFEYFSETQRNKGNFPGRFSGRQFSNSRSEMNVSTLELGDSALYLCASSPGARGATDTQYFGPGTRLTVL.